This TCR beta chain was profiled in a study of identical twins. Per germline, CDR1 MNHEY and CDR2 SVGAGI. The V end was cut by 2 bases, the J end by 10 bases, with 15 bases between. This CDR3 comprises 14 residues. Template switching created a universal primer site, and the cDNA included unique molecular identifiers. TCRdb reprocessed the 5' RACE reads with MiXCR, giving one entry per CDR3 protein. The table shows about 790,000 distinct CDR3 sequences, with about 18% occurring only once. This sample was shared with a second study, whose subject was T cells expressing NK-cell markers. From that second work: In several donors, dominant clonotypes made up roughly 28.3-65% of CD3+CD56-NKG2C+ cells.

The receptor comes from a woman aged 18-29 years in good health. This chain joins TRBV6-5 and TRBJ2-1, with D maybe TRBD2 (6 bases). Sequencing input: PBMCs. CDR3 amino acids: CASSYAQLGGEQFF. CDR3 bases: TGTGCCAGCAGTTACGCGCAGCTCGGAGGGGAGCAGTTCTTC.